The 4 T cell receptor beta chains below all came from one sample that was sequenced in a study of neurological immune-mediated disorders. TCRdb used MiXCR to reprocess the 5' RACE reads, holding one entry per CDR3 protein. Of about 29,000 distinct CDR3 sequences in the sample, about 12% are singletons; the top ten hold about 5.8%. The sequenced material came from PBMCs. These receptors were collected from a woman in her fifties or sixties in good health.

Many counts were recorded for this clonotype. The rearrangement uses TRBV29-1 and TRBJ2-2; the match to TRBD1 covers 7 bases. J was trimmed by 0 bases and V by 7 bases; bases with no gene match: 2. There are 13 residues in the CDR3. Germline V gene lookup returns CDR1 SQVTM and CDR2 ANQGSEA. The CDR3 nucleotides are TGCAGCGCCGGACAGGCGAACACCGGGGAGCTGTTTTTT. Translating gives CSAGQANTGELFF.

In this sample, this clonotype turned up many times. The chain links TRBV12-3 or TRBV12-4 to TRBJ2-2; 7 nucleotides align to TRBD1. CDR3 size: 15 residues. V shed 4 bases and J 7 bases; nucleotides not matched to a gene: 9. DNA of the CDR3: TGTGCCAGCAGTTCTCGACAGGGTGGCGGCGGGGAGCTGTTTTTT. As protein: CASSSRQGGGGELFF.

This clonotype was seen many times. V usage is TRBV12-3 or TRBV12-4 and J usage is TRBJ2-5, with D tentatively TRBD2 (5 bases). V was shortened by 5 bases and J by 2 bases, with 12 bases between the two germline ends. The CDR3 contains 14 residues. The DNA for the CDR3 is TGTGCCAGCAGTCGCCTGAGGGCACAAGAGACCCAGTACTTC. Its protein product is CASSRLRAQETQYF.

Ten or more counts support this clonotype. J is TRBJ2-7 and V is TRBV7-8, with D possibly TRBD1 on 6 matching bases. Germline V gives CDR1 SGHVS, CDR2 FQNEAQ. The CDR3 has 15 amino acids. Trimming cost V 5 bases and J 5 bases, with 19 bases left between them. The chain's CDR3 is CASSPQAGTPNEQYF. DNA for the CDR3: TGTGCCAGCAGCCCCCAGGCAGGGACACCCAACGAGCAGTACTTC.